This T cell receptor (beta chain) appears in the sequencing data of a study of CD8+ T cells in alopecia areata. Treatment: oral pan-JAK inhibitor, 5-10 mg twice daily. With regard to this clone: The antigen is unknown.

Study results and caveats: Relative to mice, TCR sharing across patients was less clear, a difference possibly HLA-related. Scalp lesions, especially in alopecia totalis/universalis, had higher clonality than normal scalp.

Following RNA extraction, reverse transcription yielded cDNA that acted as the sequencing template. Assay used: immunoSEQ multiplex PCR; TCRdb lists only in-frame clones, some missing. The sample lists 95,000 to 150,000 clones, over 55% occurring once. The CDR3 runs to 14 residues. The germline V gene has CDR1 GTSNPN and CDR2 SVGIG (reference sequence). Trimming took off 4 bases at V and 2 bases at J, with 14 bases between the two ends. The clonotype was recovered from a human donor with alopecia areata. The sample consisted of CD4+ T cells sorted from blood, taken at week 4, from a patient treated with tofacitinib. This chain links TRBV30 with TRBJ2-5; D is perhaps TRBD1 (5 bases). The CDR3 sequence is CAWTPPTVQETQYF. The DNA for the CDR3 is TGTGCCTGGACTCCTCCGACAGTTCAAGAGACCCAGTACTTC. The whole variable domain, filled in from reference TRBV30 and TRBJ2-5, reads SQTIHQWPATLVQPVGSPLSLECTVEGTSNPNLYWYRQAAGRGLQLLFYSVGIGQISSEVPQNLSASRPQDRQFILSSKKLLLSDSGFYLCAWTPPTVQETQYFGPGTRLLVL.